Shown below are 3 T cell receptor beta chains from a single sample sequenced in a study of cytomegalovirus exposure and HLA in healthy donors. This PCR relied on a set of 60 Vbeta primers and 13 Jbeta primers. Only in-frame clones appear in the TCRdb table, and some are missing; sequencing was by immunoSEQ multiplex PCR. The table lists about 160,000 clones, 80% to 90% of them singletons. Sequenced: PBMCs. The receptors here all came from a woman between 18 and 30 years old in good health and CMV-seronegative.

The genes are TRBV5-1 and TRBJ2-5; D possibly corresponds to TRBD2 (5 bases). The V gene lost 4 bases and the J gene lost 0 bases, with 22 bases spanning the gap. Germline assignment: CDR1 SGHRS and CDR2 YFSETQ. The CDR3 loop spans 18 amino acids. The CDR3: CASSARAGSGEYQETQYF. The CDR3 DNA follows: TGCGCCAGCAGCGCGAGGGCCGGGTCTGGGGAGTACCAAGAGACCCAGTACTTC.

The chain carries TRBV7-9 and TRBJ1-2, with unresolved D. Trimming shortened V by 1 base and J by 3 bases, and 9 bases separated the two germline ends. Per the germline V gene, CDR1 is SEHNR and CDR2 is FQNEAQ (reference sequence). The CDR3 is 14 amino acids. CDR3 region: CASSLGVADYGYTF. The CDR3 region has the DNA TGTGCCAGCAGCTTAGGTGTGGCAGACTATGGCTACACCTTC.

This rearrangement joins TRBV6-5 to TRBJ1-2; tentative D call: TRBD1 (6 bases). Per the germline V gene, CDR1 is MNHEY and CDR2 is SVGAGI. CDR3 size: 14 residues. V lost 7 bases, J lost 1 base, and 13 bases lay in between. CDR3 bases: TGTGCCAGCATTGGAACAGGGTATAACTATGGCTACACCTTC. Protein sequence: CASIGTGYNYGYTF.